The 26 T cell receptor beta chains listed next were all sequenced from one sample in a study of identical twins' blood T cells. Using its own MiXCR run on the 5' RACE reads, TCRdb lists one record per CDR3 protein. The table includes 350,000 to 400,000 distinct CDR3 sequences, roughly 31% detected once. The sample taken for sequencing was PBMCs. The receptors were sampled from a woman aged 18 to 55 in good health.

This clonotype has more than one count but fewer than ten. V usage is TRBV6-5 and J usage is TRBJ1-3; perhaps TRBD1 as D (5 bases). Germline assignment: CDR1 MNHEY and CDR2 SVGAGI. The CDR3 has 13 amino acids. Trimming cost V 6 bases and J 0 bases, with 6 bases left between them. The CDR3 nucleotides are TGTGCCAGCAGGACAGACTCTGGAAACACCATATATTTT. It translates to CASRTDSGNTIYF.

There are many counts of this clonotype. V is TRBV6-5 and J is TRBJ1-1; 7 bases fit TRBD1. CDR1 MNHEY and CDR2 SVGAGI come from the germline V gene. Trimming at V came to 6 bases and at J to 10 bases, leaving 5 bases not matched to a gene. This CDR3 spans 11 amino acids. The CDR3 DNA sequence: TGTGCCAGCAGAACGGGACAGAGAGCTTTCTTT. Its translation is CASRTGQRAFF.

This clonotype was seen a few times. This rearrangement joins TRBV19 to TRBJ2-2; the D gene is possibly TRBD2 (6 bases). CDR1 LNHDA and CDR2 SQIVND come from the germline V gene (reference sequence). Trimming shortened V by 7 bases and J by 0 bases, and 15 bases separated the two germline ends. The CDR3 is 16 residues long. CDR3 sequence (DNA): TGTGCCAGTACTAGGTCCGGCGGGACGAACACCGGGGAGCTGTTTTTT. The encoded protein is CASTRSGGTNTGELFF. Variable domain in full (rest from reference TRBV19 and TRBJ2-2): DGGITQSPKYLFRKEGQNVTLSCEQNLNHDAMYWYRQDPGQGLRLIYYSQIVNDFQKGDIAEGYSVSREKKESFPLTVTSAQKNPTAFYLCASTRSGGTNTGELFFGEGSRLTVL.

In this sample, this clonotype turned up a few times. Compared with germline, one end of the junction differs, possibly owing to a read error. J is TRBJ1-5 and V is TRBV2; D not resolved. This CDR3 spans 15 amino acids. Per the germline V gene, CDR1 is SNHLY and CDR2 is FYNNEI. The CDR3 region has the DNA TGTGCCAGCAGTGAGGACTCCTATAGCAATCGGCCCCAGCATTTT. Its translation: CASSEDSYSNRPQHF.

This clonotype turned up a few times. The chain employs TRBV7-7 and TRBJ1-2, with 8 bases fitting TRBD1. The CDR3 is 12 amino acids. Germline loops: CDR1 SSHAT, CDR2 FNYEAQ (reference sequence). Here the CDR3 DNA reads TGTGCTACAGGGGACAGGAACTATGGCTACACCTTC. This sequence encodes CATGDRNYGYTF. Variable domain in full (rest from reference TRBV7-7 and TRBJ1-2): GAGVSQSPRYKVTKRGQDVTLRCDPISSHATLYWYQQALGQGPEFLTYFNYEAQPDKSGLPSDRFSAERPEGSISTLTIQRTEQRDSAMYRCATGDRNYGYTFGSGTRLTVV.

The chain uses TRBV12-3 or TRBV12-4 and TRBJ1-4; D is perhaps TRBD1 (6 bases). The CDR3 loop spans 14 amino acids. The V end lost 3 bases, the J end lost 7 bases, and 12 bases lay between the germline ends. The CDR3 sequence: CASSFQGSGEKLFF. CDR3 bases: TGTGCCAGCAGTTTCCAGGGGTCGGGTGAAAAACTGTTTTTT.

This clonotype was counted a few times. The rearrangement joins TRBV7-2 to TRBJ2-2; D might be TRBD2 (5 bases). The CDR3 has 14 amino acids. CDR1 is SGHTA, CDR2 FQGNSA, per germline. V lost 5 bases, J lost 6 bases, and 13 bases lay in between. The CDR3 protein is CASSRVGLSGELFF. CDR3 sequence (DNA): TGTGCCAGCAGCAGAGTCGGACTTTCCGGGGAGCTGTTTTTT.

Ten or more counts support this clonotype. This chain uses TRBV29-1 with TRBJ2-2, with D perhaps assigned TRBD1 or TRBD2 (6 bases each). This CDR3 has 14 residues. Germline V gene data show CDR1 as SQVTM and CDR2 as ANQGSEA. V was clipped by 4 bases and J by 5 bases, with 14 bases between them. The CDR3 coding sequence is TGCAGCGTTGTTCCGGGGGCAGTTACCGGGGAGCTGTTTTTT. The encoded protein is CSVVPGAVTGELFF.

This clonotype was seen only a few times. This rearrangement joins TRBV4-1 to TRBJ1-3; D is uncertain. The CDR3 totals 14 residues. The germline V gene has CDR1 MGHRA and CDR2 YSYEKL. Trimming took off 0 bases at V and 5 bases at J, with 8 bases between the two ends. Here the CDR3 reads CASSQESGRNTIYF. CDR3 bases: TGCGCCAGCAGCCAAGAAAGCGGGAGAAACACCATATATTTT.

The V gene is TRBV12-3 or TRBV12-4, the J gene TRBJ1-5; no clear D gene. The CDR3 extends over 14 amino acids. V gave up 5 bases and J gave up 4 bases, with 12 bases separating them. As DNA, the CDR3 is TGTGCCAGCAGTGCATTTCAGCCAAATCAGCCCCAGCATTTT. Its translation is CASSAFQPNQPQHF.

The chain has TRBV24-1 and TRBJ2-2; D may correspond to TRBD1 or TRBD2 (5 bases each). Germline assignment: CDR1 KGHDR and CDR2 SFDVKD. This CDR3 is built from 14 residues. Between the trimmed V and J ends, which lost 3 bases and 4 bases, there was a span of 8 bases. CDR3 DNA: TGTGCCACCAGTGATGAGGGGAGCACCGGGGAGCTGTTTTTT. As protein: CATSDEGSTGELFF.

The rearrangement links TRBV20-1 to TRBJ2-5, with 10 bases lining up with TRBD2. The length of the CDR3 is 14 residues. Germline V gives CDR1 DFQATT, CDR2 SNEGSKA (reference sequence). V was clipped by 5 bases and J by 5 bases; unmatched bases: 8. CDR3 sequence: CSAQPGLAKETQYF. The CDR3 DNA sequence: TGCAGTGCTCAACCGGGACTAGCGAAGGAGACCCAGTACTTC.

V and J are TRBV20-1 and TRBJ2-5; perhaps TRBD2 as D (5 bases). Germline V gives CDR1 DFQATT, CDR2 SNEGSKA (reference sequence). The CDR3 has 14 residues. V lost 0 bases, J lost 2 bases, and 10 bases lay in between. In DNA, the CDR3 is TGCAGTGCTAGAGAAAAGCGGCCGCAAGAGACCCAGTACTTC. Residues: CSAREKRPQETQYF.

There are a few counts of this clonotype. The rearrangement links TRBV20-1 to TRBJ2-1; TRBD2 agrees at 8 bases. The V segment lost 4 bases and the J segment 7 bases; nucleotides outside the gene matches: 9. Germline lookup yields CDR1 DFQATT and CDR2 SNEGSKA (reference sequence). This CDR3 is built from 14 residues. CDR3 region: CSAKVFSGVNEQFF. CDR3 nucleotide sequence: TGCAGTGCTAAGGTTTTTAGCGGGGTAAATGAGCAGTTCTTC.

This chain's CDR3 is CSARDWTSGGYEQFF. DNA for the CDR3: TGCAGTGCTAGAGATTGGACTAGCGGGGGTTATGAGCAGTTCTTC. This chain connects TRBV20-1 to TRBJ2-1; 13 bases line up with TRBD2. Trimming removed 0 bases from V and 8 bases from J; junction bases left unmatched: 4. Per the germline V gene, CDR1 is DFQATT and CDR2 is SNEGSKA (reference sequence). The CDR3 spans 15 residues.

In its sample, this clonotype was seen a few times. Given a much more abundant clone one base away, this may be a read error. The V and J genes are TRBV5-6 and TRBJ1-1; weak D call: TRBD1 (5 bases). This CDR3 has 14 residues. Trimming shortened V by 2 bases and J by 6 bases, and 14 bases separated the two germline ends. Germline CDR1 SGHDT, CDR2 YYEEEE. CDR3 coding DNA: TGTGCCAGCAGCTTTGGGGGGATCAACGCTGAAGCTTTCTTT. Residues: CASSFGGINAEAFF.

There are a few counts of this clonotype. V usage is TRBV5-1 and J usage is TRBJ2-7; no firm D call. V shed 0 bases and J shed 0 bases, with 13 bases lying between them. This CDR3 is built from 16 residues. Germline lookup yields CDR1 SGHRS and CDR2 YFSETQ. The CDR3 bases are TGCGCCAGCAGCTTGGAATGGGGATTGGGCTCCTACGAGCAGTACTTC. It is translated as CASSLEWGLGSYEQYF.

The V and J genes are TRBV19 and TRBJ2-5; D ambiguous. Germline CDR1 and CDR2: LNHDA and SQIVND (reference sequence). The CDR3 is 13 amino acids. Trimming pared 3 bases from V and 9 bases from J, leaving 14 bases between. The CDR3 DNA reads as TGTGCCAGTAGTATCCGCTCGACTGAGGCCCAGTACTTC. Protein: CASSIRSTEAQYF.

This clonotype was seen a single time. A clone one base away is much larger, so this may be a read error. V and J are TRBV6-6 and TRBJ1-2; no reliable D call. The germline CDR1 and CDR2 sequences are MNHNY and SVGAGI (reference sequence). The CDR3 has 14 residues. The CDR3 loop reads CASSLDGSRDGCTF. In DNA, the CDR3 is TGTGCCAGCAGTCTCGACGGATCACGGGATGGCTGCACCTTC.

The chain carries TRBV7-8 and TRBJ2-1, with a tentative D call TRBD2 (6 bases). CDR3 length: 14 residues. V gave up 1 base and J gave up 7 bases, with 11 bases separating them. CDR1 is SGHVS and CDR2 is FQNEAQ in the germline V gene. The CDR3 DNA sequence: TGTGCCAGCAGCTTAGAGGGACTTAGAAATGAGCAGTTCTTC. Its protein is CASSLEGLRNEQFF.

The chain uses TRBV2 and TRBJ2-7, with 7 bases aligning to TRBD1. Trimming cost V 6 bases and J 1 base; bases outside gene matches: 6. CDR1 and CDR2 from the germline V gene are SNHLY and FYNNEI. This CDR3 is built from 14 residues. The CDR3: CASRGDRQSYEQYF. The CDR3, as DNA: TGTGCCAGCAGGGGGGACAGACAGTCCTACGAGCAGTACTTC.

The chain has TRBV5-5 and TRBJ1-5; D ambiguous. The CDR3 is 14 residues long. Germline lookup yields CDR1 SGHKS and CDR2 YYEKEE (reference sequence). Trimming cost V 2 bases and J 1 base, with 7 bases left between them. Here the CDR3 DNA reads TGTGCCAGCAGCTTTGCCAGAAGCAATCAGCCCCAGCATTTT. Protein sequence: CASSFARSNQPQHF.

This chain joins TRBV12-3 or TRBV12-4 and TRBJ1-5; 9 bases are shared with TRBD1. Unmatched junction bases numbered 4, after V lost 4 bases and J lost 6 bases. The CDR3 is 14 residues long. The CDR3 sequence is CASSSQGALQPQHF. The CDR3 DNA reads TGTGCCAGCAGTTCACAGGGGGCGCTTCAGCCCCAGCATTTT.

The chain joins TRBV6-2 or TRBV6-3 to TRBJ1-1; no clear D gene. CDR1 is MNHEY and CDR2 is SVGEGT in the germline V gene. The CDR3 totals 13 residues. V lost 5 bases, J lost 0 bases, and 7 bases lay in between. CDR3 residues: CASSITVNTEAFF. DNA for the CDR3: TGTGCCAGCAGTATCACGGTGAACACTGAAGCTTTCTTT.

The chain carries TRBV4-1 and TRBJ1-6; 7 nucleotides line up with TRBD1. The junction had 13 bases not matched to a gene; V was cut back by 5 bases and J by 9 bases. The CDR3 extends over 16 amino acids. CDR1 MGHRA and CDR2 YSYEKL come from the germline V gene. CDR3 in DNA: TGCGCCAGCAGCTCTCAACAGGGGTTTATTTTTTCACCCCTCCACTTT. Translating it yields CASSSQQGFIFSPLHF.

This rearrangement joins TRBV6-6 to TRBJ1-5, with 10 bases that match TRBD1. The CDR3 is made up of 14 amino acids. In germline, CDR1 is MNHNY, CDR2 SVGAGI (reference sequence). V lost 5 bases and J lost 6; bases outside the gene matches: 4. The CDR3 region is CASSRDRGGQPQHF. As DNA, the CDR3 is TGTGCCAGCAGTCGGGACAGGGGAGGTCAGCCCCAGCATTTT.